These T cell receptor beta chains were read from a single sample in a study of OX40 agonist ivuxolimab in advanced cancers. Measured with immunoSEQ multiplex PCR; TCRdb has only the in-frame clones, and not every one. The sample yields about 93,000 clones, roughly 94% seen once. Here the sequenced sample was CD4+ or CD8+ T cells sorted from blood, taken in a trial of the OX40 agonist ivuxolimab. The origin of the receptors is an adult with an advanced solid tumor such as melanoma, head and neck, liver or kidney cancer. Each CDR3 is given with its conserved first and last residue. D genes are given only for firm matches. Only part of the rows carry a size: once, few, many, or a class if the clone is expanded.

size: few; J: TRBJ2-3; V: TRBV18; D: .; CDR3: CASSPRQEADTQYF; DNA: TGTGCCAGCTCACCACGGCAGGAGGCCGATACGCAGTATTTT
size: .; J: TRBJ2-5; V: TRBV5-1; D: TRBD2; CDR3: CASRVGTSGGNQETQYF; DNA: TGCGCCAGCAGAGTGGGGACTAGCGGGGGGAACCAAGAGACCCAGTACTTC
size: .; J: TRBJ1-2; V: TRBV19; D: .; CDR3: CASSIDLGRYTF; DNA: TGTGCCAGTAGTATAGATCTAGGGCGCTACACCTTC
size: .; J: TRBJ1-1; V: TRBV5-1; D: .; CDR3: CASSLVRGRNTEAFF; DNA: TGCGCCAGCAGCTTGGTTCGGGGTAGGAACACTGAAGCTTTCTTT
size: .; J: TRBJ1-6; V: TRBV30; D: TRBD1; CDR3: CAWSAGQNYNSPLHF; DNA: TGTGCCTGGAGTGCGGGACAGAACTATAATTCACCCCTCCACTTT
size: .; J: TRBJ1-6; V: TRBV6-1; D: .; CDR3: CASSVPVTSSPLHF; DNA: TGTGCCAGCAGTGTTCCCGTTACCAGTTCCCCCCTCCACTTT
size: .; J: TRBJ1-1; V: TRBV4-2; D: .; CDR3: CASSQDWQLNTEAFF; DNA: TGTGCCAGCAGCCAAGATTGGCAACTGAACACTGAAGCTTTCTTT
size: .; J: TRBJ2-1; V: TRBV2; D: .; CDR3: CASSVKIVGNEQFF; DNA: TGTGCCAGCAGTGTCAAGATAGTGGGAAATGAGCAGTTCTTC
size: .; J: TRBJ2-7; V: TRBV18; D: .; CDR3: CASSPLGTEANEQYF; DNA: TGTGCCAGCTCACCGTTGGGAACCGAGGCAAACGAGCAGTACTTC
size: once; J: TRBJ2-5; V: TRBV6-6; D: TRBD2; CDR3: CASRLAGGIGETQYF; DNA: TGTGCCAGCAGACTAGCGGGGGGTATCGGGGAGACCCAGTACTTC
size: .; J: TRBJ1-1; V: TRBV30; D: TRBD1; CDR3: CAWSGDRDTEAFF; DNA: TGTGCCTGGAGTGGGGACAGGGACACTGAAGCTTTCTTT
size: .; J: TRBJ2-1; V: TRBV10-2; D: .; CDR3: CASSESRVDHEQFF; DNA: TGCGCCAGCAGTGAGTCGCGGGTTGATCATGAGCAGTTCTTC